This is a list of T cell receptor beta chains from one sample in a study of identical twins. TCRdb itself ran the 5' RACE reads through MiXCR, one entry per CDR3 protein. The repertoire consists of some 690,000 distinct CDR3 sequences, with over 20% occurring once and the leading ten covering roughly 4.3%. These data were also filed under a second study, of T cells expressing NK-cell markers.

Sequenced sample: PBMCs. Receptor source: a woman in her late teens or twenties in good health. Both conserved end residues are part of each CDR3. The D gene is left open where the match is weak. Clone sizes are given selectively: once, few, many, or a class where the clone is expanded.

V gene	D gene	J gene	clone size	CDR3 protein	CDR3 DNA
TRBV20-1	NA	TRBJ2-7	NA	CSAPGRYYEQYF	TGCAGTGCTCCCGGCAGATACTACGAGCAGTACTTC
TRBV6-2/TRBV6-3	TRBD1	TRBJ2-1	NA	CASRSRQGPVDEQFF	TGTGCCAGCAGATCTAGACAGGGCCCTGTAGATGAGCAGTTCTTC
TRBV25-1	TRBD2	TRBJ2-4	NA	CASSSVGGKGDENIQYF	TGTGCCAGCAGCTCCGTGGGGGGGAAGGGAGACGAAAACATTCAGTACTTC
TRBV5-1	NA	TRBJ1-5	NA	CASSPGTSHNQPQHF	TGCGCCAGCAGCCCTGGGACGTCTCACAATCAGCCCCAGCATTTT
TRBV9	NA	TRBJ2-3	few	CASSGSIGDTQYF	TGTGCCAGCAGCGGGTCAATAGGAGATACGCAGTATTTT
TRBV6-1	NA	TRBJ2-1	NA	CASRTGPLGNEQFF	TGTGCCAGCAGGACGGGACCCCTGGGGAATGAGCAGTTCTTC
TRBV20-1	NA	TRBJ2-7	once	CSALGGGQTYEQYF	TGCAGTGCCCTCGGAGGGGGACAAACCTACGAGCAGTACTTC
TRBV20-1	TRBD1	TRBJ1-6	few	CSASQGADSPLHF	TGCAGTGCCTCACAGGGGGCTGATTCACCCCTCCACTTT
TRBV29-1	NA	TRBJ2-4	many	CSVGLASQGNIQYF	TGCAGCGTTGGGCTGGCGTCCCAGGGCAACATTCAGTACTTC
TRBV12-3/TRBV12-4	NA	TRBJ2-5	many	CASSWRETQYF	TGTGCCAGCAGTTGGAGGGAGACCCAGTACTTC
TRBV5-1	TRBD1	TRBJ2-1	many	CASSLRPGQGNDEQFF	TGCGCCAGCAGCTTGAGACCGGGACAGGGGAACGATGAGCAGTTCTTC
TRBV20-1	NA	TRBJ1-1	NA	CSAPGDGNTEAFF	TGCAGTGCTCCCGGCGACGGGAACACTGAAGCTTTCTTT
TRBV12-3/TRBV12-4	NA	TRBJ1-2	many	CASSFGGYGYTF	TGTGCCAGCAGTTTCGGGGGTTATGGCTACACCTTC
TRBV20-1	TRBD2	TRBJ2-3	NA	CSAGGTSFSPTDTQYF	TGCAGTGCTGGGGGGACTAGCTTTTCCCCCACAGATACGCAGTATTTT
TRBV9	NA	TRBJ2-3	few	CASSVEGGAMLDTQYF	TGTGCCAGCAGCGTAGAAGGCGGGGCCATGTTGGATACGCAGTATTTT
TRBV5-1	TRBD1	TRBJ1-2	few	CASSLLGQGSYGYTF	TGCGCCAGCAGCCTCCTGGGACAGGGAAGTTATGGCTACACCTTC
TRBV6-1	NA	TRBJ2-1	NA	CASSTDHSYNEQFF	TGTGCCAGCAGTACGGACCACTCCTACAATGAGCAGTTCTTC
TRBV11-2	NA	TRBJ2-5	NA	CASSSGIWDQTQYF	TGTGCCAGCAGCTCAGGCATCTGGGACCAGACCCAGTACTTC
TRBV20-1	NA	TRBJ1-1	NA	CSASRQNTEAFF	TGCAGTGCTAGTCGTCAGAACACTGAAGCTTTCTTT
TRBV5-1	NA	TRBJ1-2	few	CASSLDDLSVGYTF	TGCGCCAGCAGCTTGGACGATCTCTCTGTTGGCTACACCTTC
TRBV12-3/TRBV12-4	NA	TRBJ2-7	many	CASSRASSYEQYF	TGTGCCAGCAGCAGGGCCAGCTCCTACGAGCAGTACTTC
TRBV29-1	NA	TRBJ1-2	NA	CSVDRVEDYGYTF	TGCAGCGTTGACAGGGTCGAAGACTATGGCTACACCTTC
TRBV2	TRBD1	TRBJ2-1	many	CASSQTGGRYNEQFF	TGTGCCAGCAGCCAGACAGGGGGGAGGTACAATGAGCAGTTCTTC
TRBV5-1	NA	TRBJ1-4	NA	CASSFGAGNEKLFF	TGCGCCAGCAGCTTCGGCGCTGGTAATGAAAAACTGTTTTTT
TRBV20-1	NA	TRBJ1-2	NA	CSAQRSGGYGYTF	TGCAGTGCCCAAAGGTCGGGTGGATATGGCTACACCTTC
TRBV28	NA	TRBJ2-1	few	CASSSSGAWGNEQFF	TGTGCCAGCAGTTCGTCAGGGGCTTGGGGAAATGAGCAGTTCTTC
TRBV27	NA	TRBJ1-2	NA	CASNPSQDRPSYGYTF	TGTGCCAGCAACCCGTCCCAGGACAGACCAAGCTATGGCTACACCTTC
TRBV7-2	TRBD2	TRBJ2-7	NA	CASSLGLAGALHEQYF	TGTGCCAGCAGCTTAGGGCTGGCGGGAGCACTCCACGAGCAGTACTTC
TRBV12-3/TRBV12-4	TRBD1	TRBJ1-6	few	CASSGTGNSPLHF	TGTGCCAGCAGCGGGACAGGAAATTCACCCCTCCACTTT
TRBV7-9	NA	TRBJ1-1	NA	CASSLGGPTTEAFF	TGTGCCAGCAGCTTAGGGGGCCCGACCACTGAAGCTTTCTTT
TRBV20-1	NA	TRBJ2-1	few	CSARVQTRSYNEQFF	TGCAGTGCTAGGGTACAGACTAGGTCCTACAATGAGCAGTTCTTC
TRBV4-3	NA	TRBJ2-3	many	CASSQEGGDTQYF	TGCGCCAGCAGCCAAGAAGGGGGAGATACGCAGTATTTT
TRBV27	TRBD1	TRBJ1-2	few	CASSQGDRGRLWNGYTF	TGTGCCAGCAGTCAGGGGGACAGGGGGCGCCTTTGGAATGGCTACACCTTC
TRBV7-9	NA	TRBJ1-5	few	CASSPRDSQPQHF	TGTGCCAGCAGCCCCAGGGATTCTCAGCCCCAGCATTTT
TRBV10-3	NA	TRBJ1-1	few	CAISEPTEKNTEAFF	TGTGCCATCAGTGAGCCGACGGAGAAGAACACTGAAGCTTTCTTT
TRBV28	NA	TRBJ1-6	NA	CASNSPVYSPLHF	TGTGCCAGCAATTCCCCAGTTTATTCACCCCTCCACTTT
TRBV5-1	NA	TRBJ2-5	NA	CASSWGTMQETQYF	TGCGCCAGCAGCTGGGGGACCATGCAAGAGACCCAGTACTTC
TRBV29-1	NA	TRBJ1-1	few	CSVRRQANTEAFF	TGCAGCGTTAGGCGACAGGCGAACACTGAAGCTTTCTTT
TRBV12-3/TRBV12-4	TRBD2	TRBJ2-2	few	CASSYGLANTGELFF	TGTGCCAGCAGTTATGGACTAGCGAACACCGGGGAGCTGTTTTTT
TRBV7-9	NA	TRBJ2-3	NA	CASSLVIPTDTQYF	TGTGCCAGCAGCTTAGTCATTCCCACAGATACGCAGTATTTT
TRBV6-2/TRBV6-3	NA	TRBJ2-1	NA	CASKGRGGNEQFF	TGTGCCAGCAAGGGGAGGGGGGGCAATGAGCAGTTCTTC
TRBV20-1	TRBD2	TRBJ2-1	few	CSARGDYGNEQFF	TGCAGTGCTAGAGGGGACTACGGCAATGAGCAGTTCTTC
TRBV20-1	NA	TRBJ2-5	few	CSANADLTQETQYF	TGCAGTGCAAATGCCGACCTGACCCAAGAGACCCAGTACTTC
TRBV11-1	TRBD2	TRBJ2-3	few	CASSLGLAGPPSTDTQYF	TGTGCCAGCAGCCTAGGACTAGCGGGTCCTCCCAGCACAGATACGCAGTATTTT
TRBV20-1	NA	TRBJ1-1	few	CSARGRGAEAFF	TGCAGTGCTAGGGGGAGGGGCGCTGAAGCTTTCTTT
TRBV24-1	NA	TRBJ2-1	few	CATSDRLADEQFF	TGTGCCACCAGTGATCGTCTAGCCGATGAGCAGTTCTTC
TRBV12-3/TRBV12-4	NA	TRBJ1-5	many	CASSFDSHQPQHF	TGTGCCAGCAGTTTCGACAGCCATCAGCCCCAGCATTTT
TRBV29-1	NA	TRBJ2-2	few	CSARERTGELFF	TGCAGCGCCCGGGAGCGCACCGGGGAGCTGTTTTTT
TRBV5-6	NA	TRBJ1-2	NA	CASSLKGRHYGYTF	TGTGCCAGCAGCTTGAAGGGACGGCACTATGGCTACACCTTC
TRBV20-1	NA	TRBJ2-1	NA	CSAHATPAEQFF	TGCAGTGCCCACGCGACCCCGGCTGAGCAGTTCTTC
TRBV3-1	NA	TRBJ2-7	few	CASSQDGISYEQYF	TGTGCCAGCAGCCAAGACGGTATCTCCTACGAGCAGTACTTC
TRBV7-9	TRBD2	TRBJ2-5	few	CASSSLKTSDQETQYF	TGTGCCAGCAGCTCCCTGAAGACTAGCGACCAAGAGACCCAGTACTTC
TRBV12-3/TRBV12-4	TRBD1	TRBJ1-1	many	CASSQKNRGHF	TGTGCCAGCAGTCAGAAGAACAGGGGGCACTTT